The clone carrying this T cell receptor (beta chain) has more than one count but fewer than ten. Its antigen is not identified. This specimen belongs to a study of T cells after yellow fever vaccination. Study-wide findings and caveats: A small proportion of clonotypes was detected in both the CD4 and CD8 compartments.

Germline V lookup: CDR1 SGHVS, CDR2 FNYEAQ. The CDR3 length is 14 residues. With 5 bases removed from V and 2 bases from J, the gap between germline ends came to 12 bases. TCRdb recomputed calls from the 5' RACE reads with MiXCR, one row per CDR3 protein. The sample has 250,000 to 300,000 distinct CDR3 sequences; over 4.5% are singletons. This receptor was identified in a man between 18 and 29 years old who received the YFV17D yellow fever vaccine. This chain joins TRBV7-6 and TRBJ1-1; D gene uncertain. The specimen comprised CD4+ T cells sorted from PBMCs, sampled on the day of the yellow fever booster vaccination. CDR3 sequence: CASSLTEVNTEAFF. CDR3 bases: TGTGCCAGCAGCCTTACAGAAGTCAACACTGAAGCTTTCTTT.